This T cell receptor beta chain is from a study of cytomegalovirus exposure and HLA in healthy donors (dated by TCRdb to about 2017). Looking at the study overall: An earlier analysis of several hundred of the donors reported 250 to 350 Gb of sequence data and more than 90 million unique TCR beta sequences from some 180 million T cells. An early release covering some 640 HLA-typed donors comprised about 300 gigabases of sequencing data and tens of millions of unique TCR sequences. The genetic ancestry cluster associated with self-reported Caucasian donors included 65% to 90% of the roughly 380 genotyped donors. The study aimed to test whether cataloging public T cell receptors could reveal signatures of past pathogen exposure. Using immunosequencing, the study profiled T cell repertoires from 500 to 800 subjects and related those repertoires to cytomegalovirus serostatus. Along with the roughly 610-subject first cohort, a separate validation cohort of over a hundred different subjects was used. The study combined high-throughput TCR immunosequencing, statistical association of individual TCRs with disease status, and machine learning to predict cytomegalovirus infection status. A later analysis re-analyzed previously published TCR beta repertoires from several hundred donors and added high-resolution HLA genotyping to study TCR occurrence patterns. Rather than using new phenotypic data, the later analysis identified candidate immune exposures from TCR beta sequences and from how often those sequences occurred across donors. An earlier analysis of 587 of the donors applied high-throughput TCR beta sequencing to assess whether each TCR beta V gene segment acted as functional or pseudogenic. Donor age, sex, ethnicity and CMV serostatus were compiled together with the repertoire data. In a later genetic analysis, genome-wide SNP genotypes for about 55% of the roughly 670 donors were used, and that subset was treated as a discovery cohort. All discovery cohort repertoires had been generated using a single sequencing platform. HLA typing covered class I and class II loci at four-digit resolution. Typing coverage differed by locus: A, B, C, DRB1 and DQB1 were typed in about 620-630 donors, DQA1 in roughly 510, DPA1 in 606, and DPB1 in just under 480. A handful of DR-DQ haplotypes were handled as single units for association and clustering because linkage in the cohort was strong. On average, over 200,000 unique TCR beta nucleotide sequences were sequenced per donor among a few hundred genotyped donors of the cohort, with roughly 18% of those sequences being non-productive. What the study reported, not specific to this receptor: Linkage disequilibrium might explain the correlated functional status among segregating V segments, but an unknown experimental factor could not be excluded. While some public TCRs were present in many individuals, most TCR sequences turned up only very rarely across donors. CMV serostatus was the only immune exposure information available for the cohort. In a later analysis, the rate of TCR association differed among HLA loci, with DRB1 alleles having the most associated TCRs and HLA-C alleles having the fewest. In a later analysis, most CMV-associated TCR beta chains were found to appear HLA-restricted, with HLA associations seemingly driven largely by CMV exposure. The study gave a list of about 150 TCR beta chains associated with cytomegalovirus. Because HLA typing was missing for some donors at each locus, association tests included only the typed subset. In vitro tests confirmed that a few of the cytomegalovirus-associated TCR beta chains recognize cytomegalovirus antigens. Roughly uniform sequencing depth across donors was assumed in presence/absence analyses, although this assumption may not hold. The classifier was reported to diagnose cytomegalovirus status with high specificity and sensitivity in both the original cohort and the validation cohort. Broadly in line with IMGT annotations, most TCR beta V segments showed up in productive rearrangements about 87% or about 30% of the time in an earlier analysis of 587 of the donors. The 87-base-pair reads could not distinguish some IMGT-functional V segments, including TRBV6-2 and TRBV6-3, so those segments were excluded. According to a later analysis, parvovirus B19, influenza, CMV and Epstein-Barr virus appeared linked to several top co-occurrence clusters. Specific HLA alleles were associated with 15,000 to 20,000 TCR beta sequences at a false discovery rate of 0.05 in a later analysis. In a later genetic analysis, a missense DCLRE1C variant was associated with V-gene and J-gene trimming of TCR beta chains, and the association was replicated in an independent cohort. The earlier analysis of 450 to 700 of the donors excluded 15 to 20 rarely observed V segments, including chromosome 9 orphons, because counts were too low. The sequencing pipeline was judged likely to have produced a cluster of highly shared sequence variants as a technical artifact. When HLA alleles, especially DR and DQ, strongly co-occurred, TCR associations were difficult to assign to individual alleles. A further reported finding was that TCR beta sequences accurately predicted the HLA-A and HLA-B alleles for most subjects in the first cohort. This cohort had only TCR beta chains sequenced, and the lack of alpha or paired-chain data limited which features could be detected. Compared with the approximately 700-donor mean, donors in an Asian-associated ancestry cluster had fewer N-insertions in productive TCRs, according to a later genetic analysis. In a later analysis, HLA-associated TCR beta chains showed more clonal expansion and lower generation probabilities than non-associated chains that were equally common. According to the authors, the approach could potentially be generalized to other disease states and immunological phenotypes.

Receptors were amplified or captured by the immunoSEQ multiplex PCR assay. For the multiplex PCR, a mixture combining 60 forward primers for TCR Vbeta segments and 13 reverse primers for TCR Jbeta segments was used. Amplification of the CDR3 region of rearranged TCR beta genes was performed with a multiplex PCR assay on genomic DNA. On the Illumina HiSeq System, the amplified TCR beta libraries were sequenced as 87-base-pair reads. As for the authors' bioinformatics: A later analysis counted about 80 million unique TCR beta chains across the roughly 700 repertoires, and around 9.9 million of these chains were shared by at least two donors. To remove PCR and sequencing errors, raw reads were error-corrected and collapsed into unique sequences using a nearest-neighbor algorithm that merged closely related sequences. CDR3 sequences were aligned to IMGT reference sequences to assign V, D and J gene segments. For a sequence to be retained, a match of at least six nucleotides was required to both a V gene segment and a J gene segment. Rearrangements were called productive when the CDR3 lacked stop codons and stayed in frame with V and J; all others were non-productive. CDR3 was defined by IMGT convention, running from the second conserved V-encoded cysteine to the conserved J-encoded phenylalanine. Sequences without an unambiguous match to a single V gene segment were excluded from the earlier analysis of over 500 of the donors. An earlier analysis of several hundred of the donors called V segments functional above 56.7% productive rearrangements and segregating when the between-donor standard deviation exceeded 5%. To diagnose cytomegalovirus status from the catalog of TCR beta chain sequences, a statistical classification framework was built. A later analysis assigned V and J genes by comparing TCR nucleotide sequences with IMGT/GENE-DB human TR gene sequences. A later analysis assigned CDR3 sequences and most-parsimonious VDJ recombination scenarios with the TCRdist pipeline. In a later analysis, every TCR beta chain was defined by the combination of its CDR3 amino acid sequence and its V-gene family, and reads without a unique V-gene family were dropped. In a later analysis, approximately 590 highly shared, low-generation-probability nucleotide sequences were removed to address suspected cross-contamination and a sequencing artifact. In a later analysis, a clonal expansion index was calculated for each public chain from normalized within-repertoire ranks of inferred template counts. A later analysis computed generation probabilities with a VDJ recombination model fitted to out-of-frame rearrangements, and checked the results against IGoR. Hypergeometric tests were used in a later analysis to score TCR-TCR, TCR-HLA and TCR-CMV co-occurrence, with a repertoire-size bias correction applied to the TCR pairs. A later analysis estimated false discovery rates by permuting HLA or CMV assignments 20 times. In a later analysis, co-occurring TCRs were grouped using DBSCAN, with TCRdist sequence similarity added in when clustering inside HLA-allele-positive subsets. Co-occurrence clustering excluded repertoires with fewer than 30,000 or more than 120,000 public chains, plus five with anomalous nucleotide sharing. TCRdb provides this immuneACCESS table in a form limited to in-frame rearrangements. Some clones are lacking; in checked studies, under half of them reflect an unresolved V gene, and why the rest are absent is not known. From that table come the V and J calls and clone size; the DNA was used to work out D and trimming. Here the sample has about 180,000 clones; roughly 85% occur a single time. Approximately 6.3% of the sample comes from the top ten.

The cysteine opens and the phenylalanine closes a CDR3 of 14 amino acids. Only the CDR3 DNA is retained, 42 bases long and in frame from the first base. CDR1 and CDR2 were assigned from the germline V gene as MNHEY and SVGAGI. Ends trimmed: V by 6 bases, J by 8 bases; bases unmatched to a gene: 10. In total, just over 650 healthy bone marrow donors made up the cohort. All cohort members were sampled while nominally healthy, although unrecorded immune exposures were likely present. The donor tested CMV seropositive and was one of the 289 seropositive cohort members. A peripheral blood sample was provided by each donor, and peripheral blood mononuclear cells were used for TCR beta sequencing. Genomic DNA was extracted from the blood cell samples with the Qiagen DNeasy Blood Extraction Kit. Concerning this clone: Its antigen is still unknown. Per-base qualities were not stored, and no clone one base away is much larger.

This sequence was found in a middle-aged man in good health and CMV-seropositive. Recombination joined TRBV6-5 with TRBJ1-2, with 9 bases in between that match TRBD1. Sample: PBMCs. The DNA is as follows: TGTGCCAGCAGAGAAACAGGGGGCGCAGGGGGCTACACCTTC. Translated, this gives CASRETGGAGGYTF.